What follows are 25 T cell receptor beta chains derived from one specimen sequenced in a study of shared clonotypes between healthy human individuals. The method was immunoSEQ multiplex PCR; TCRdb's version includes in-frame clones alone and lacks a portion of them. Of over a million clones listed, more than 65% are singletons. Sequencing was carried out using memory CD4+ T cells sorted from blood. As to subset: CD45RA-negative fraction. The receptors were gathered from a young man in good health.

The chain has TRBV10-1 and TRBJ2-7, with D perhaps given as TRBD1 or TRBD2 (5 bases each). The ends were cut back, 8 bases at V and 7 bases at J, with 18 bases in the middle. This CDR3 contains 13 residues. Germline CDR1 and CDR2: WNHNN and SYGVQD (reference sequence). The CDR3 DNA is TGCGCCAGCTCCAGGGAGCCTCCGGGGGAGCAGTACTTC. It encodes CASSREPPGEQYF.

This clone was seen a handful of times. The rearrangement uses TRBV5-6 and TRBJ1-2; no firm D call. The germline V and J ends were trimmed by 4 bases and 3 bases, with 22 bases remaining between them. This CDR3 has 17 amino acids. Looked up from germline, CDR1 is SGHDT and CDR2 is YYEEEE. CDR3 nucleotide sequence: TGTGCCAGCAGCGTACCAGCGTATTCCCCTAATGACTATGGCTACACCTTC. Translating gives CASSVPAYSPNDYGYTF.

A few counts support this clone. The rearrangement uses TRBV4-3 and TRBJ1-1; unclear D gene. Between the trimmed V and J ends, which lost 4 bases and 4 bases, there was a span of 19 bases. The CDR3 totals 16 residues. Germline V lookup: CDR1 LGHNA, CDR2 YSLEER. The chain's CDR3 is CASSREIWVESTEAFF. CDR3 in DNA: TGCGCCAGCAGCCGCGAAATTTGGGTGGAGAGCACTGAAGCTTTCTTT.

The J gene is TRBJ2-1, the V gene TRBV5-5, with 10 bases fitting TRBD1. This CDR3 spans 15 amino acids. Trimming cost V 0 bases and J 8 bases; bases outside gene matches: 5. The germline CDR1 and CDR2 sequences are SGHKS and YYEKEE (reference sequence). The CDR3 reads CASSLEGQGVDEQFF. The CDR3 DNA is TGTGCCAGCAGCTTGGAAGGACAGGGGGTCGATGAGCAGTTCTTC. Supplemented by reference TRBV5-5 and TRBJ2-1, the full variable domain reads DAGVTQSPTHLIKTRGQQVTLRCSPISGHKSVSWYQQVLGQGPQFIFQYYEKEERGRGNFPDRFSARQFPNYSSELNVNALLLGDSALYLCASSLEGQGVDEQFFGPGTRLTVL.

V gene TRBV9 combines with J gene TRBJ2-6; perhaps TRBD1 as D (5 bases). V was trimmed by 4 bases and J by 0 bases, leaving 14 bases between them. The germline V gene has CDR1 SGDLS and CDR2 YYNGEE. The CDR3 has 17 residues. CDR3 sequence (DNA): TGTGCCAGCAGCTCCAGGGCTCGCAGCTCTGGGGCCAACGTCCTGACTTTC. Its protein product is CASSSRARSSGANVLTF.

The chain couples TRBV2 to TRBJ2-7, with 7 bases fitting TRBD1. This CDR3 comprises 14 residues. The junction had 13 bases not matched to a gene; V was cut back by 8 bases and J by 6 bases. Germline assignment: CDR1 SNHLY and CDR2 FYNNEI. As DNA, the CDR3 is TGTGCCAGCTTAAGACAGGGCCGCTTAGGCGAGCAGTACTTC. Its translation: CASLRQGRLGEQYF. The variable domain in full, with the rest retrieved from reference TRBV2 and TRBJ2-7, is EPEVTQTPSHQVTQMGQEVILRCVPISNHLYFYWYRQILGQKVEFLVSFYNNEISEKSEIFDDQFSVERPDGSNFTLKIRSTKLEDSAMYFCASLRQGRLGEQYFGPGTRLTVT.

The genes are TRBV19 and TRBJ1-2; 9 bases line up with TRBD1. Germline loops: CDR1 LNHDA, CDR2 SQIVND (reference sequence). Unmatched junction bases numbered 9, after V lost 6 bases and J lost 10 bases. The CDR3 spans 13 residues. The DNA for the CDR3 is TGTGCCAGTAGATACAGGGGGCGTCTCGACTACACCTTC. It encodes CASRYRGRLDYTF. Full variable domain (missing parts from reference TRBV19 and TRBJ1-2): DGGITQSPKYLFRKEGQNVTLSCEQNLNHDAMYWYRQDPGQGLRLIYYSQIVNDFQKGDIAEGYSVSREKKESFPLTVTSAQKNPTAFYLCASRYRGRLDYTFGSGTRLTVV.

This chain uses TRBV7-8 with TRBJ1-2; no clear D. Germline CDR1 and CDR2: SGHVS and FQNEAQ. V was clipped by 5 bases and J by 4 bases, with 8 bases between them. CDR3 size: 12 residues. CDR3 DNA sequence: TGTGCCAGCAGCACGACTCCCTATGGCTACACCTTC. Its protein is CASSTTPYGYTF.

This sequence joins TRBV10-3 and TRBJ1-1; no clear D gene. The V gene lost 10 bases and the J gene lost 5 bases, with 14 bases spanning the gap. The CDR3 has 12 residues. The germline gives CDR1 ENHRY, CDR2 SYGVKD. For the CDR3, the DNA is TGTGCCACGGCCAACTGGCAGACTGAAGCTTTCTTT. The encoded protein is CATANWQTEAFF.

The chain uses TRBV11-3 and TRBJ2-3; D unclear. The ends were cut back, 5 bases at V and 3 bases at J, with 9 bases in the middle. Germline CDR1 reads SGHNT; CDR2 reads YENEEA. The length of the CDR3 is 13 residues. In DNA form, the CDR3 reads TGTGCCAGCAGCCTTCAAATGACAGATACGCAGTATTTT. Protein: CASSLQMTDTQYF.

This clone was recorded only once. The V call is TRBV11-2, the J call TRBJ2-1; TRBD2 matches 14 bases. Losses at the gene ends were 2 bases for V and 2 bases for J; bases not matched to a gene: 8. The CDR3 runs to 19 residues. Germline V gene sequence: CDR1 SGHAT, CDR2 FQNNGV. CDR3: CASSLKGTSGSFPYNEQFF. CDR3 DNA sequence: TGTGCCAGCAGCTTAAAAGGGACTAGCGGGAGTTTCCCCTACAATGAGCAGTTCTTC.

The rearrangement links TRBV28 to TRBJ2-5; TRBD1 aligns across 7 bases. CDR1 is MDHEN, CDR2 SYDVKM, per germline. Losses at the gene ends were 6 bases for V and 4 bases for J; bases not matched to a gene: 2. The CDR3 spans 12 residues. The CDR3 region has the DNA TGTGCCAGCAGCACAGGGGTAGAGACCCAGTACTTC. Its translation: CASSTGVETQYF.

The CDR3 DNA reads as TGTGCCAGCAGCTTCCCCGCCGGCAGGGGGACATCCTACGAGCAGTACTTC. Translation: CASSFPAGRGTSYEQYF. The rearrangement links TRBV7-2 to TRBJ2-7; 7 bases are shared with TRBD1. The trim removed 3 bases at V and 1 base at J, leaving 12 bases unmatched. The CDR3 has 17 residues. Germline assignment: CDR1 SGHTA and CDR2 FQGNSA.

The table lists this clone with a count of one. The same CDR3 arises from other DNA sequences in this sample as well. The CDR3 reads CASSLGRGETQYF. CDR3 coding DNA: TGTGCCAGCAGCCTGGGGCGGGGGGAGACCCAGTACTTC. This chain joins TRBV7-2 and TRBJ2-5, with 7 bases that match TRBD2. J was trimmed by 5 bases and V by 5 bases; bases with no gene match: 5. CDR1 and CDR2 from the germline V gene are SGHTA and FQGNSA. The CDR3 length is 13 residues. Filled out from reference TRBV7-2 and TRBJ2-5, the complete variable domain reads GAGVSQSPSNKVTEKGKDVELRCDPISGHTALYWYRQSLGQGLEFLIYFQGNSAPDKSGLPSDRFSAERTGGSVSTLTIQRTQQEDSAVYLCASSLGRGETQYFGPGTRLLVL.

The chain recombines TRBV19 with TRBJ1-4; 7 bases line up with TRBD1. This CDR3 is built from 17 residues. Unmatched junction bases numbered 12, after V lost 4 bases and J lost 4 bases. Germline V lookup: CDR1 LNHDA, CDR2 SQIVND (reference sequence). The CDR3: CASSTITGTAFNEKLFF. The CDR3 region has the DNA TGTGCCAGTAGTACAATCACCGGGACAGCCTTTAATGAAAAACTGTTTTTT.

The rearrangement uses TRBV30 and TRBJ1-1; D is unclear. V gave up 4 bases and J gave up 4 bases, with 16 bases separating them. Germline CDR1 and CDR2: GTSNPN and SVGIG (reference sequence). The CDR3 sequence is 14 residues long. CDR3 DNA: TGTGCCTGGAATAACCTCGTCCAGTTCACTGAAGCTTTCTTT. Translated, it gives CAWNNLVQFTEAFF.

The rearrangement uses TRBV10-3 and TRBJ2-5, with a weak D call TRBD2 (5 bases). CDR1 ENHRY and CDR2 SYGVKD come from the germline V gene. This CDR3 has 14 residues. Trimming removed 4 bases from V and 1 base from J, with 10 bases in between. The DNA of the CDR3 is TGTGCCATCAGTGGGACGGGGAGCCAAGAGACCCAGTACTTC. This translates into CAISGTGSQETQYF.

This clone was counted once. The chain combines TRBV10-3 with TRBJ2-3, with D perhaps TRBD2 (6 bases). V dropped 6 bases and J dropped 7 bases, with 20 bases sitting between them. The CDR3 totals 15 residues. Germline-derived CDR1 and CDR2 are ENHRY and SYGVKD. CDR3 sequence: CAISAKLASGHTQYF. CDR3 DNA sequence: TGTGCCATCAGCGCAAAGCTAGCGTCTGGTCATACGCAGTATTTT.

The gene calls are TRBV10-3 and TRBJ2-3; D possibly corresponds to TRBD2 (7 bases). Trimming took 5 bases from V and 4 from J, leaving 13 bases between them. This CDR3 has 14 residues. From germline, CDR1 is ENHRY and CDR2 SYGVKD. CDR3 sequence (DNA): TGTGCCATCAGTTGGGGGGGGGCTTCAGATACGCAGTATTTT. Translation: CAISWGGASDTQYF.

This clone was counted only a few times. This chain uses TRBV6-1 with TRBJ1-5, with a tentative D call TRBD1 (5 bases). CDR3 length: 13 amino acids. The germline V and J ends were trimmed by 7 bases and 2 bases, with 9 bases remaining between them. Germline CDR1 reads MNHNS; CDR2 reads SASEGT. CDR3: CASTQGGNQPQHF. As DNA, the CDR3 is TGTGCCAGCACGCAGGGCGGCAATCAGCCCCAGCATTTT.

This clone was counted a few times. The V call is TRBV2, the J call TRBJ1-1; TRBD1 agrees at 8 bases. In germline, CDR1 is SNHLY, CDR2 FYNNEI. J was trimmed by 3 bases and V by 7 bases; bases with no gene match: 7. The CDR3 totals 14 residues. As DNA, the CDR3 is TGTGCCAGCATAACCGGGACAGGCGACACTGAAGCTTTCTTT. Encoded protein: CASITGTGDTEAFF.

This clone was recorded at least ten times. The chain couples TRBV4-1 to TRBJ1-2; 10 bases fit TRBD1. CDR1 is MGHRA, CDR2 YSYEKL, per germline. The CDR3 consists of 16 residues. V lost 0 bases and J lost 8; bases outside the gene matches: 9. The CDR3 DNA reads TGCGCCAGCAGCCAAGATAGGACCGGGACAGGGGTAGGCTACACCTTC. Amino acid sequence: CASSQDRTGTGVGYTF.

V gene TRBV4-1 combines with J gene TRBJ2-3; D is uncertain. CDR1 is MGHRA, CDR2 YSYEKL, per germline. The ends were cut back, 4 bases at V and 5 bases at J, with 16 bases in the middle. CDR3 length: 15 amino acids. CDR3 protein: CASSLSSGSLDTQYF. The CDR3 DNA sequence: TGCGCCAGCAGCCTATCCAGTGGTAGTTTAGATACGCAGTATTTT.

DNA of the CDR3: TGTGCCAGCAGTACCGAGGGGGCCAGCAATCAGCCCCAGCATTTT. It specifies CASSTEGASNQPQHF. V is TRBV2 and J is TRBJ1-5, with 7 bases lining up with TRBD1. In germline, CDR1 is SNHLY, CDR2 FYNNEI. Losses at the gene ends were 5 bases for V and 1 base for J; bases not matched to a gene: 5. The CDR3 spans 15 residues.

This clone has a handful of counts. Additional DNA sequences in this sample encode the identical CDR3. The rearrangement uses TRBV30 and TRBJ1-1; D remains unclear. V was pared by 4 bases and J by 1 base, with 4 bases between. The CDR3 has 11 amino acids. The germline CDR1 and CDR2 sequences are GTSNPN and SVGIG (reference sequence). CDR3: CAWNENTEAFF. CDR3 bases: TGTGCCTGGAATGAGAACACTGAAGCTTTCTTT.